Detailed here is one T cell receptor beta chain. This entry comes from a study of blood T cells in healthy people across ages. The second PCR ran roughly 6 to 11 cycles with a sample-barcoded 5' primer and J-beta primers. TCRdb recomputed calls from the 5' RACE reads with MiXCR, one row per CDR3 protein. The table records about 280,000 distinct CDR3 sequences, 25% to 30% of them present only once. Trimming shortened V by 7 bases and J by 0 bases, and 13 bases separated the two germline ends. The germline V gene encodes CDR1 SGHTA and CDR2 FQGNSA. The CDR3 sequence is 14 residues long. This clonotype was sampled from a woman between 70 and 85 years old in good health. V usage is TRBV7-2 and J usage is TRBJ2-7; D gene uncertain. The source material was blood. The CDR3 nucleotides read TGTGCCAGCACAGCTAGGCCCAGCTCCTACGAGCAGTACTTC. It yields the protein CASTARPSSYEQYF.